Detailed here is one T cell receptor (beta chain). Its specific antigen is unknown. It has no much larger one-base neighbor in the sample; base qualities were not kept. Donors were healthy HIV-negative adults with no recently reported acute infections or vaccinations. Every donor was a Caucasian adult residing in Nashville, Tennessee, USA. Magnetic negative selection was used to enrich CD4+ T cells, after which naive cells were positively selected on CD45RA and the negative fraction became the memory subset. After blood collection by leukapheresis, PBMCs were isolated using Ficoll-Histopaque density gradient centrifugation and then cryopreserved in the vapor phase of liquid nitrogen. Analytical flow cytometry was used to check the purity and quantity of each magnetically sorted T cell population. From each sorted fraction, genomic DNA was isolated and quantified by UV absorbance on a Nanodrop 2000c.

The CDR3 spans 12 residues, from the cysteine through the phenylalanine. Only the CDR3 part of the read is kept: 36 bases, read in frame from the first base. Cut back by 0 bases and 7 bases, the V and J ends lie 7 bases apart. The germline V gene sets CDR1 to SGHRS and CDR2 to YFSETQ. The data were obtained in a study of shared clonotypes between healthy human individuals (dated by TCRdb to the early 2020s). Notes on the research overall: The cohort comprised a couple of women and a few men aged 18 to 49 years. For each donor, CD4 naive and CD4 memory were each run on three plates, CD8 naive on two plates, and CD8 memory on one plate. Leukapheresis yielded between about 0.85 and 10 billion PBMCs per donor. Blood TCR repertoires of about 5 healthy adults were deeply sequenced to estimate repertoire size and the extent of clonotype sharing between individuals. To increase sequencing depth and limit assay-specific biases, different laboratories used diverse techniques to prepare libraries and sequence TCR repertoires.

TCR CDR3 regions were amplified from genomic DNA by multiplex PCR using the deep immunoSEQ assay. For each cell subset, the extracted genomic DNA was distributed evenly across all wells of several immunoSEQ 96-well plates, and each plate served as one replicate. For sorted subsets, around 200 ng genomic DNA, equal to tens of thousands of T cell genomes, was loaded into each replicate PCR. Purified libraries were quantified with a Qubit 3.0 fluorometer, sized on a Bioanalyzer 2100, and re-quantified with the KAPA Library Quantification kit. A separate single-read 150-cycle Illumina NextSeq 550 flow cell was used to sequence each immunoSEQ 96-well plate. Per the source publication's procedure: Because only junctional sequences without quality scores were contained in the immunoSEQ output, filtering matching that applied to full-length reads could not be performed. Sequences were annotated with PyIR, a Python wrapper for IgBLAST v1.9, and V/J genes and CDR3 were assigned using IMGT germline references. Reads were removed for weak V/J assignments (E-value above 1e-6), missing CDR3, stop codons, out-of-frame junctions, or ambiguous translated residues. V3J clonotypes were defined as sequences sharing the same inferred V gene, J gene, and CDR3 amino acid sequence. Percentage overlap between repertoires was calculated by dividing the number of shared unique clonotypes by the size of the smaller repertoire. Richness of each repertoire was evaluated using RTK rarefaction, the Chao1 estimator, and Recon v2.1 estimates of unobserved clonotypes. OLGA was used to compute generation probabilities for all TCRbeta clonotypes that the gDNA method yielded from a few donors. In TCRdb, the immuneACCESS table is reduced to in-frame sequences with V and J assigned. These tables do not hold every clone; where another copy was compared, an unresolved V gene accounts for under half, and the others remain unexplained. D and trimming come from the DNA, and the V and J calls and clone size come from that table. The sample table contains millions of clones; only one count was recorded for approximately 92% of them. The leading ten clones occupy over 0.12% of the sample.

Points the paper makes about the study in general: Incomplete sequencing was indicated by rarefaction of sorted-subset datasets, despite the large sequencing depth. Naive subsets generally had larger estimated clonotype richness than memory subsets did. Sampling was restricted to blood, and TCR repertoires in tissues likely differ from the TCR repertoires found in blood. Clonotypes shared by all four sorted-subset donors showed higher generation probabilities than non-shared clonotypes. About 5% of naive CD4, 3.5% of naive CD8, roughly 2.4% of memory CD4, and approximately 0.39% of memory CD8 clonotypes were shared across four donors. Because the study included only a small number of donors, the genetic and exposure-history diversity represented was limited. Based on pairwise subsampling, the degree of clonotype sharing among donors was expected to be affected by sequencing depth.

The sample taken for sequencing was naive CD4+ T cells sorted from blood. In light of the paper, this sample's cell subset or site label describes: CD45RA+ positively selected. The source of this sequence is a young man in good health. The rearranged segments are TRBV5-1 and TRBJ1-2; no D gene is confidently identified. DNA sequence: TGCGCCAGCAGCTTGGATATGGTTGGCTACACCTTC. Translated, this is CASSLDMVGYTF.